These T cell receptor beta chains were read from a single sample in a study of blood T cell repertoires in COVID-19. TCRdb keeps only in-frame clones here, not all; method: immunoSEQ multiplex PCR. This table has 290,000 or so clones, 80% to 95% appearing once. The sample comprised PBMCs or T cells enriched from blood (not recorded which). These receptors all stem from a woman aged 30 to 39 who had recovered from COVID-19. Each CDR3 is given without its conserved first and last residue.

CDR3	V	J
ASSLGDRGWNTEAF	TRBV28	TRBJ1-1
ASSAGSSYNEQF	TRBV6-4	TRBJ2-1
ASSLARGAQGEQY	TRBV7-8	TRBJ2-7
ASSQGQSSNQPQH	TRBV3-1/TRBV3-2	TRBJ1-5
AWSGLQIDQPQH	TRBV30	TRBJ1-5
ASSFSPGTGTPEAF	TRBV19	TRBJ1-1
ASSPTPGEYYEQY	TRBV9	TRBJ2-7
ASSLTGTDIEAF	TRBV28	TRBJ1-1
ASRLASNTGELF	TRBV27	TRBJ2-2
ASSPPRGSSNQPQH	TRBV28	TRBJ1-5
ASSLTIGQRHNYGYT	TRBV3-1/TRBV3-2	TRBJ1-2
ASSGRMDRVYETQY	TRBV6-1	TRBJ2-5
ASSTRRGGTKNIQY	TRBV28	TRBJ2-4
ASSRGEGSGKLF	TRBV18	TRBJ1-4
ASTVDRGPNSPLH	TRBV28	TRBJ1-6
ASSLVNREDNTGELF	TRBV7-9	TRBJ2-2
ASSLPGSGNTIY	TRBV5-6	TRBJ1-3
ASSLGLADNPYEQY	TRBV5-1	TRBJ2-7
ASTFDPTGGPYEQY	TRBV5-1	TRBJ2-7
ASSPNLTGRNSPLH	TRBV19	TRBJ1-6
ASKGGGPNEKLF	TRBV6-5	TRBJ1-4
ASSVRGGGYNEQF	TRBV6-4	TRBJ2-1
ASSLTLAGYEQY	TRBV28	TRBJ2-7
ASSLKSVTDTQY	TRBV5-4	TRBJ2-3
ASTRDKAYEQY	TRBV2	TRBJ2-7
ASSPFTGGAEAF	TRBV7-9	TRBJ1-1
ASSASFGSGGLYEQY	TRBV9	TRBJ2-7
ASSPSRGGEKLF	TRBV28	TRBJ1-4
ASSPWTDYGYT	TRBV27	TRBJ1-2
ASSLGGVGRAETQY	TRBV7-2	TRBJ2-5
ASSEAGGARFQYTGELF	TRBV6-1	TRBJ2-2
ASSSTDTRKLF	TRBV6-2/TRBV6-3	TRBJ1-4